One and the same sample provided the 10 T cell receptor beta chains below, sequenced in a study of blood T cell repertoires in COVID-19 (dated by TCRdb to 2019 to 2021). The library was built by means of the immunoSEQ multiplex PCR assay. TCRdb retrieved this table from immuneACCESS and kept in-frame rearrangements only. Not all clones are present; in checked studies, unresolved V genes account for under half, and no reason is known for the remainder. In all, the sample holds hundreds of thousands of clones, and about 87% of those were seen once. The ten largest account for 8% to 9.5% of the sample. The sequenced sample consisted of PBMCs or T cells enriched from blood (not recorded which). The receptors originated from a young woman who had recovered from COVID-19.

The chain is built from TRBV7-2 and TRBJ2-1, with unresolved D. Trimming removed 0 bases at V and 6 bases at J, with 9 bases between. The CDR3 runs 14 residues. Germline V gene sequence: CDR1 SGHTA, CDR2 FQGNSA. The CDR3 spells CASSLAWAVNEQFF. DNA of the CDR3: TGTGCCAGCAGCTTAGCGTGGGCCGTCAATGAGCAGTTCTTC.

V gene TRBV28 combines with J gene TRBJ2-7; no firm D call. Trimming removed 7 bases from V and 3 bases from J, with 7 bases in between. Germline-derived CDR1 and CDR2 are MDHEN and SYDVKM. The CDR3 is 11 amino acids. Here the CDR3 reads CASIKSYEQYF. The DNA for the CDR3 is TGTGCCAGCATCAAGAGCTACGAGCAGTACTTC.

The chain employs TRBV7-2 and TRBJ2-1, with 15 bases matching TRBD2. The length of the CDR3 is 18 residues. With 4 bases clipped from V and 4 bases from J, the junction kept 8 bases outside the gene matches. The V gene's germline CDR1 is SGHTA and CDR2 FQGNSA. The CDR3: CASSSPGLAGGLYNEQFF. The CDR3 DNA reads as TGTGCCAGCAGCTCACCGGGACTAGCGGGGGGACTGTACAATGAGCAGTTCTTC.

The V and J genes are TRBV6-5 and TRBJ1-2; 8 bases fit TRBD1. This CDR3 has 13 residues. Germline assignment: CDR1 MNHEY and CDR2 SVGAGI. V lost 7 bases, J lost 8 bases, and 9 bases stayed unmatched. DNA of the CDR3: TGTGCCAGCACCCAGGACAGGGTCTACGGCTACACCTTC. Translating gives CASTQDRVYGYTF.

The DNA for the CDR3 is TGTGCCAGCAGGCCCAGGGCTTTCGGGGGCTACACCTTC. It yields the protein CASRPRAFGGYTF. The chain employs TRBV27 and TRBJ1-2; TRBD1 is a possible D gene (5 bases). Germline CDR1 is MNHEY and CDR2 is SMNVEV (reference sequence). V lost 6 bases to trimming and J lost 8 bases, with 16 bases between them. This CDR3 spans 13 amino acids.

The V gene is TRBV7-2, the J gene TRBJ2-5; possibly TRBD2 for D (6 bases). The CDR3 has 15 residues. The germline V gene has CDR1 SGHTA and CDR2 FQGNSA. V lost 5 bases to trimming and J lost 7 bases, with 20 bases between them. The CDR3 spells CASSPQVGRGGTQYF. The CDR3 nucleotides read TGTGCCAGCAGCCCTCAGGTGGGGCGGGGCGGGACCCAGTACTTC.

This CDR3 reads CASRQVHSNQPQHF. In nucleotides, the CDR3 is TGTGCCAGTCGACAGGTTCATAGCAATCAGCCCCAGCATTTT. This chain links TRBV6-5 with TRBJ1-5; maybe TRBD1 (6 bases). Germline CDR1 is MNHEY and CDR2 is SVGAGI. This CDR3 contains 14 residues. The ends were cut back, 9 bases at V and 0 bases at J, with 12 bases in the middle.

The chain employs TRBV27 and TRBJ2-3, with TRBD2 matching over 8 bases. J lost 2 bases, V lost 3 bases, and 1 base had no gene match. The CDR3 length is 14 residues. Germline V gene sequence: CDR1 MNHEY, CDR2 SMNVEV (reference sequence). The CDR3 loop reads CASSFGLATDTQYF. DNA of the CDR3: TGTGCCAGCAGTTTTGGACTAGCCACAGATACGCAGTATTTT.

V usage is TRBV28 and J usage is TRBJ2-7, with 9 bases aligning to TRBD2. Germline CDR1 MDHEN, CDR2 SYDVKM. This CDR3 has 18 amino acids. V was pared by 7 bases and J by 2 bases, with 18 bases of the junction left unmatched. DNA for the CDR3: TGTGCCAGCACCGATGGGTTAGCGGGGGTTCTTAAGGCCTACGAGCAGTACTTC. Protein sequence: CASTDGLAGVLKAYEQYF.

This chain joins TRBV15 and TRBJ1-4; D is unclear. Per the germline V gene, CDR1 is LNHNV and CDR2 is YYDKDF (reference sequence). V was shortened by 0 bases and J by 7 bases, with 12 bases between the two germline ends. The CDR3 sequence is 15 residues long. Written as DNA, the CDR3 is TGTGCCACCAGCAGAGAGGGAGGTTTTGGTGAAAAACTGTTTTTT. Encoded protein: CATSREGGFGEKLFF.